This record looks at one T cell receptor (beta chain) sequence and its context. These data originate in a study of radiotherapy plus CTLA-4 blockade in lung cancer. Patients in the study, people with chemo-refractory metastatic non-small-cell lung cancer, received focal radiation plus ipilimumab CTLA-4 blockade. Method: immunoSEQ multiplex PCR; TCRdb's copy keeps in-frame clones and lacks some. Of tens of thousands of clones listed, 79% are singletons. V gave up 7 bases and J gave up 1 base, with 18 bases separating them. The germline V gene has CDR1 SGHAT and CDR2 FQNNGV. The CDR3 is 16 amino acids. This TCR was sampled from a human donor with non-small cell lung cancer who had a complete response to radiotherapy plus ipilimumab. The gene calls are TRBV11-2 and TRBJ2-3; D is perhaps TRBD2 (7 bases). Sequences were derived from peripheral blood, sampled from a patient treated with radiotherapy plus ipilimumab. Here the CDR3 reads CASIRRGGSRTDTQYF. The CDR3 DNA sequence: TGTGCCAGCATCAGGAGGGGGGGTTCTCGCACAGATACGCAGTATTTT.